These 13 T cell receptor beta chains share one sample of origin, sequenced in a study of CD8+ T cells in alopecia areata. The sequencing template was cDNA reverse transcribed from extracted RNA. Sequencing was performed with immunoSEQ multiplex PCR; in TCRdb, only in-frame clones are kept and a portion is missing. The repertoire holds fewer than 150,000 clones, with 55% to 70% as singletons. Sequencing input: CD4+ T cells sorted from blood. These TCRs come from a human donor in good health.

The genes are TRBV5-1 and TRBJ2-7; perhaps TRBD2 as D (6 bases). Trimming removed 7 bases at V and 0 bases at J, with 11 bases between. Germline V gene sequence: CDR1 SGHRS, CDR2 YFSETQ. This CDR3 spans 13 amino acids. The CDR3, as DNA: TGCGCCAGCGGCCTGACTAGCTCCTACGAGCAGTACTTC. This sequence encodes CASGLTSSYEQYF.

This clone was observed a few times. This rearrangement joins TRBV29-1 to TRBJ1-2; 7 positions agree with TRBD1. The V gene end was trimmed by 7 bases and the J gene end by 7 bases; junction bases not matched to a gene: 12. The germline CDR1 and CDR2 sequences are SQVTM and ANQGSEA. The CDR3 contains 13 residues. The CDR3 DNA reads TGCAGCGGAATCGACAGGGAATTGGGTGGCTACACCTTC. Encoded protein: CSGIDRELGGYTF.

The chain uses TRBV30 and TRBJ2-1; tentatively, D is TRBD2 (7 bases). V was clipped by 0 bases and J by 6 bases, with 21 bases between them. The CDR3 is 17 residues long. Germline assignment: CDR1 GTSNPN and CDR2 SVGIG (reference sequence). The CDR3, as DNA: TGTGCCTGGAGTGTACCGAGGTTTGGGGGGGGCGGCAATGAGCAGTTCTTC. The encoded protein is CAWSVPRFGGGGNEQFF.

The CDR3 is CASSLSQGSSNQPQHF. CDR3 nucleotides: TGTGCCAGCAGCCTCAGCCAGGGGTCCAGCAATCAGCCCCAGCATTTT. The chain joins TRBV6-6 to TRBJ1-5, with D perhaps TRBD1 (6 bases). The CDR3 is 16 amino acids. Trimming took 6 bases from V and 1 from J, leaving 16 bases between them. CDR1 and CDR2 (germline): MNHNY, SVGAGI (reference sequence).

The chain recombines TRBV11-2 with TRBJ1-2; unclear D gene. Trimming took 3 bases from V and 3 from J, leaving 8 bases between them. Germline values: CDR1 SGHAT, CDR2 FQNNGV. This CDR3 has 13 residues. The CDR3 nucleotides read TGTGCCAGCAGCTTCGAAAGGGACTATGGCTACACCTTC. Protein sequence: CASSFERDYGYTF.

This clone was seen more than once but under ten times. This sample includes further DNA sequences coding for the same CDR3. The chain links TRBV7-2 to TRBJ2-3; D not resolved. The CDR3 runs 12 residues. V shed 5 bases and J shed 0 bases, with 3 bases lying between them. Germline V CDR1 and CDR2: SGHTA, FQGNSA. The CDR3 DNA follows: TGTGCCAGCAGCCCTAGCACAGATACGCAGTATTTT. This encodes CASSPSTDTQYF.

The chain combines TRBV7-2 with TRBJ2-5, with a possible D match to TRBD2 (5 bases). CDR1 and CDR2 from the germline V gene are SGHTA and FQGNSA. The CDR3 extends over 14 amino acids. V was cut by 4 bases and J by 7 bases, with 16 bases left in between. The CDR3 spells CASSSRRGSSTQYF. CDR3 bases: TGTGCCAGCAGCTCCCGACGCGGGTCGTCGACCCAGTACTTC. The full variable domain, in which reference TRBV7-2 and TRBJ2-5 provide the parts outside the CDR3, is GAGVSQSPSNKVTEKGKDVELRCDPISGHTALYWYRQSLGQGLEFLIYFQGNSAPDKSGLPSDRFSAERTGGSVSTLTIQRTQQEDSAVYLCASSSRRGSSTQYFGPGTRLLVL.

The V call is TRBV2, the J call TRBJ1-6; D gene ambiguous. This CDR3 contains 15 residues. The V end was cut by 3 bases, the J end by 3 bases, with 9 bases between. Looked up from germline, CDR1 is SNHLY and CDR2 is FYNNEI. The CDR3 DNA reads as TGTGCCAGCAGTGACGGGCAGATCTATAATTCACCCCTCCACTTT. Amino acids: CASSDGQIYNSPLHF. Drawing the rest from reference TRBV2 and TRBJ1-6, the complete variable domain is EPEVTQTPSHQVTQMGQEVILRCVPISNHLYFYWYRQILGQKVEFLVSFYNNEISEKSEIFDDQFSVERPDGSNFTLKIRSTKLEDSAMYFCASSDGQIYNSPLHFGNGTRLTVT.

This clone has only a few counts. The chain joins TRBV29-1 to TRBJ2-7; D perhaps matches TRBD1 (5 bases). This CDR3 contains 12 residues. Between the trimmed V and J ends, which lost 7 bases and 7 bases, there was a span of 17 bases. From germline, CDR1 is SQVTM and CDR2 ANQGSEA. CDR3 nucleotide sequence: TGCAGCGCCCAGAACCAGGGAAAGGAGCAGTACTTC. Its translation: CSAQNQGKEQYF.

The rearrangement uses TRBV4-2 and TRBJ1-4, with TRBD1 matching over 7 bases. The CDR3 contains 14 residues. Germline V lookup: CDR1 LGHNA, CDR2 YNFKEQ. The trim removed 8 bases at V and 8 bases at J, leaving 11 bases unmatched. CDR3 amino acids: CASRPTGAREKLFF. In nucleotides, the CDR3 is TGTGCCAGCCGCCCTACAGGGGCGCGGGAAAAACTGTTTTTT.

This clone was counted only a few times. The V gene is TRBV30, the J gene TRBJ2-7, with 7 positions matching TRBD1. CDR1 and CDR2 from the germline V gene are GTSNPN and SVGIG (reference sequence). Trimming cost V 8 bases and J 5 bases; bases outside gene matches: 15. The CDR3 loop spans 14 amino acids. The CDR3 DNA reads TGTGCCGGACTGCCCCCGACAGGGCGACACGAGCAGTACTTC. It translates to CAGLPPTGRHEQYF. Using reference TRBV30 and TRBJ2-7 for the parts outside the CDR3, the full variable domain is SQTIHQWPATLVQPVGSPLSLECTVEGTSNPNLYWYRQAAGRGLQLLFYSVGIGQISSEVPQNLSASRPQDRQFILSSKKLLLSDSGFYLCAGLPPTGRHEQYFGPGTRLTVT.

The CDR3 DNA is TGTGCCTGGAGATGGGCAGTCCGGGGAGACACTGAAGCTTTCTTT. Protein: CAWRWAVRGDTEAFF. The chain links TRBV30 to TRBJ1-1; D unresolved. V lost 3 bases to trimming and J lost 3 bases, with 17 bases between them. The CDR3 runs 15 residues. Looked up from germline, CDR1 is GTSNPN and CDR2 is SVGIG (reference sequence).

This chain connects TRBV5-1 to TRBJ1-2; D call uncertain. The CDR3 is 13 amino acids. The V gene's germline CDR1 is SGHRS and CDR2 YFSETQ. V lost 2 bases and J lost 8, with 13 bases in between. The CDR3 sequence: CASSFDTLAGYTF. CDR3 nucleotides: TGCGCCAGCAGCTTTGACACCCTGGCCGGCTACACCTTC.